This TCR beta chain was profiled in a study of blood T cell repertoires in COVID-19 (dated by TCRdb to the early 2020s). Turning to the overall study: Samples from collaborators originated in the United States, Italy and Spain and spanned both the acute and convalescent phases of COVID-19. The prospective study material was composed of cDNA or gDNA derived from T cells, B-cell-depleted T cells, or PBMCs. Subjects who had been exposed to COVID-19, were actively infected with it, or had recovered from it provided the deeply sampled blood TCRbeta repertoires that made up the dataset. The repertoires were released in a freely available public database intended as a resource for research on the immune response to SARS-CoV-2. The samples were drawn from the first 160 participants of the ongoing ImmuneRACE study and from 1,254 subjects provided by 6 global collaborators. The sample metadata nearly always contained a de-identified subject ID, COVID-19 status, age in years and sex. Where HLA class I and class II types were available, the types were taken from metadata supplied by the sample provider, not from assay-based typing.

The germline V gene provides CDR1 KGHSH and CDR2 LQKENI. The V end loses 2 bases and the J end loses 4 bases, and a stretch of 17 bases separates them. From its cysteine to its phenylalanine, the CDR3 spans 16 amino acids. CDR3 DNA is the only sequence kept; it has 48 bases, read in frame from the first base. On the study overall, not on this receptor specifically: Clinical and demographic metadata were provided uncurated, with the amount varying by source and participant.

A word on this clone: The specificity of this receptor is unknown. Qualities for individual bases were not recorded, and no much larger clone is one base off.

TCRbeta CDR3 regions were amplified from genomic DNA using the immunoSEQ Assay, a bias-controlled multiplex PCR. The published analysis was carried out like this. Within the assay, amplification of reference gene primers was used to estimate how many nucleated cells each sample contained. To quantify the absolute abundance of each unique TCRbeta CDR3 rearrangement, sequence reads were collapsed and filtered. For each sample, productive Simpson clonality was calculated by taking the square root of Simpson's diversity index across productive rearrangements. Entries here come from immuneACCESS through TCRdb and include only in-frame sequences with V and J called. Some clones fail to appear in such tables; in the studies checked, an unresolved V gene covers under half of the shortfall, and the cause of the remainder is unknown. Clone size and the V and J calls come from that table; the DNA yielded D and trimming. The sample includes approximately 46,000 clones, with around 81% observed a single time. Clones ranked in the top ten supply about 22% of the sample.

One collaborating source in Seattle enrolled patients while the patients were actively infected and followed the patients over time throughout the course of disease. Each collaborating institution followed its own protocols to collect whole blood in K2EDTA tubes. Collaborator samples were shipped for TCRbeta analysis as frozen whole blood, isolated PBMCs, or DNA extracted from either sample type. Input material: peripheral blood. The V gene is TRBV18 and the J gene is TRBJ1-1; the D gene is possibly TRBD1, with 5 bases matching. The source of this sequence is a woman aged 80 or over with COVID-19, enrolled during active disease. CDR3 region: CASSPSIPGGVTEAFF. The nucleotides read TGTGCCAGCTCACCATCGATACCCGGGGGTGTCACTGAAGCTTTCTTT.